This TCR beta chain came from a study of shared clonotypes between healthy human individuals. CD8 cells regarded as naive lacked CD45RO, were positively chosen for CCR7, and omitted terminally differentiated effector memory CD45RA+ cells. After removal of 3 bases from V and 6 bases from J, the junction contained 8 bases not matched to a gene. Germline V CDR1 and CDR2: SGHTS, YDEGEE. The CDR3 has 15 residues. The run depth of the assay was deep. Method: immunoSEQ multiplex PCR; TCRdb's copy keeps in-frame clones and lacks some. Of hundreds of thousands of clones listed, roughly 96% were seen once; the top ten hold about 0.11%.

The sample consisted of naive CD8+ T cells sorted from blood. The clonotype was recovered from a woman under 40 in good health. The V and J genes are TRBV5-8 and TRBJ2-1; 8 nucleotides line up with TRBD2. The CDR3 region has the DNA TGTGCCAGCAGCTACGGGACTAGGCTCGCCAATGAGCAGTTCTTC. Its translation is CASSYGTRLANEQFF. The variable domain in full, with the rest retrieved from reference TRBV5-8 and TRBJ2-1, is EAGVTQSPTHLIKTRGQQATLRCSPISGHTSVYWYQQALGLGLQFLLWYDEGEERNRGNFPPRFSGRQFPNYSSELNVNALELEDSALYLCASSYGTRLANEQFFGPGTRLTVL.